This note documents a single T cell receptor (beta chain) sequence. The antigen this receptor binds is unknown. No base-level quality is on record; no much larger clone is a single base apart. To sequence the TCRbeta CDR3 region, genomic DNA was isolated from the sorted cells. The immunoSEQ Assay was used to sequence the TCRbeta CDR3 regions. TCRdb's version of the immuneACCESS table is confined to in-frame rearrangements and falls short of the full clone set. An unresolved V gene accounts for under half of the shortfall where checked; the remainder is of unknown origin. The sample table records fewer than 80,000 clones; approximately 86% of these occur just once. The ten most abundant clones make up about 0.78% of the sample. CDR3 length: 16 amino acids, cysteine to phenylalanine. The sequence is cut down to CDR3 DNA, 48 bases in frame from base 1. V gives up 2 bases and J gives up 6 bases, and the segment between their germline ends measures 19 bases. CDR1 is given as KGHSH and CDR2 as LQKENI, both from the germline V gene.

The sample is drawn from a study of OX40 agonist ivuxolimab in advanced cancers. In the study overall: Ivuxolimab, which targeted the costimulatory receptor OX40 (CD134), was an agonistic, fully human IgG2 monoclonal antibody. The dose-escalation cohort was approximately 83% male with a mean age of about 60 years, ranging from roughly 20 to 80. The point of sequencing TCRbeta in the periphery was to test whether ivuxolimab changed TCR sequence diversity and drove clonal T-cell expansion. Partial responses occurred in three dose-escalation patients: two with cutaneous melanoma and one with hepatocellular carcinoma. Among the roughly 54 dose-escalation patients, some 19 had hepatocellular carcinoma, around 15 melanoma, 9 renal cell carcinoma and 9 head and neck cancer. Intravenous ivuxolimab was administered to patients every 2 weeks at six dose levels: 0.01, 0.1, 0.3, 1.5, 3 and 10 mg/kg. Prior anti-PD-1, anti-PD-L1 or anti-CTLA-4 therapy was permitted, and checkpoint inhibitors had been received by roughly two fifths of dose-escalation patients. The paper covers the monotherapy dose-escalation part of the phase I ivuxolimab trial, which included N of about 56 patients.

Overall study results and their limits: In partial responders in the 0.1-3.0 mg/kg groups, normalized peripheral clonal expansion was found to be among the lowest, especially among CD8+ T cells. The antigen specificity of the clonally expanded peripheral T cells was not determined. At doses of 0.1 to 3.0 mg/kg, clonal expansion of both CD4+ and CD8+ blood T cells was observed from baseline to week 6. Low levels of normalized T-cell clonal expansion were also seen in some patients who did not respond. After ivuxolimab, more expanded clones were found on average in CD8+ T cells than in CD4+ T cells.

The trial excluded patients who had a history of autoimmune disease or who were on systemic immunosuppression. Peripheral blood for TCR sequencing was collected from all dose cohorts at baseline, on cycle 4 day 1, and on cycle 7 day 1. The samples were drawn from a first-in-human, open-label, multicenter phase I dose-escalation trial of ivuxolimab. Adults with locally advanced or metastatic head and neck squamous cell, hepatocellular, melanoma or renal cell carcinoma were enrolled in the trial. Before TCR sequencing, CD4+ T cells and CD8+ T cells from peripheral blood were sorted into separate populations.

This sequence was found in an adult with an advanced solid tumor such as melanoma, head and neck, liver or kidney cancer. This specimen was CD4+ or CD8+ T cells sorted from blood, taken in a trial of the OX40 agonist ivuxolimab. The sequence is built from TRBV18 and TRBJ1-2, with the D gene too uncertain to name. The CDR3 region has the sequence CASSPSTASPGHGYTF. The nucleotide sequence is TGTGCCAGCTCACCATCTACCGCTTCTCCTGGGCATGGCTACACCTTC.